A single sample is the source of the 4 T cell receptor beta chains below, sequenced in a study of cytomegalovirus exposure and HLA in healthy donors. The PCR employed 60 Vbeta primers together with 13 Jbeta primers. Measured with immunoSEQ multiplex PCR; TCRdb has only the in-frame clones, and not every one. Of about 110,000 clones in the sample, around two thirds were seen once. Sequencing input: PBMCs. The receptors derive from a man aged 30 to 39 in good health and CMV-seropositive.

The rearrangement uses TRBV7-9 and TRBJ2-3; the match to TRBD2 covers 8 bases. CDR3 length: 15 residues. V gave up 6 bases and J gave up 1 base; unmatched junction bases: 6. Germline V gene data show CDR1 as SEHNR and CDR2 as FQNEAQ (reference sequence). For the CDR3, the DNA is TGTGCCAGCAGTAGGAGCGGGGGTGGCACAGATACGCAGTATTTT. As protein: CASSRSGGGTDTQYF. The whole variable domain, remainder taken from reference TRBV7-9 and TRBJ2-3, is DTGVSQNPRHKITKRGQNVTFRCDPISEHNRLYWYRQTLGQGPEFLTYFQNEAQLEKSRLLSDRFSAERPKGSFSTLEIQRTEQGDSAMYLCASSRSGGGTDTQYFGPGTRLTVL.

J is TRBJ1-6 and V is TRBV6-1, with unresolved D. Trimming took 6 bases from V and 10 from J, leaving 16 bases between them. Germline lookup yields CDR1 MNHNS and CDR2 SASEGT. CDR3 length: 14 residues. The CDR3 coding sequence is TGTGCCAGCAGGATACTAAATAACGGGTCACCCCTCCACTTT. Translating gives CASRILNNGSPLHF.

The chain has TRBV13 and TRBJ2-5; D remains ambiguous. There are 13 residues in the CDR3. The ends were cut back, 0 bases at V and 5 bases at J, with 7 bases in the middle. CDR1 and CDR2 (germline): PRHDT, FYEKMQ (reference sequence). CDR3 bases: TGTGCCAGCAGCTTAGGACTTGAGGAGACCCAGTACTTC. Its translation: CASSLGLEETQYF.

This chain links TRBV6-5 with TRBJ1-1, with D tentatively TRBD1 (5 bases). CDR3 length: 13 amino acids. The V gene's germline CDR1 is MNHEY and CDR2 SVGAGI. V was pared by 3 bases and J by 1 base, with 6 bases between. The CDR3: CASSYTGNTEAFF. CDR3 DNA: TGTGCCAGCAGTTATACAGGGAACACTGAAGCTTTCTTT.